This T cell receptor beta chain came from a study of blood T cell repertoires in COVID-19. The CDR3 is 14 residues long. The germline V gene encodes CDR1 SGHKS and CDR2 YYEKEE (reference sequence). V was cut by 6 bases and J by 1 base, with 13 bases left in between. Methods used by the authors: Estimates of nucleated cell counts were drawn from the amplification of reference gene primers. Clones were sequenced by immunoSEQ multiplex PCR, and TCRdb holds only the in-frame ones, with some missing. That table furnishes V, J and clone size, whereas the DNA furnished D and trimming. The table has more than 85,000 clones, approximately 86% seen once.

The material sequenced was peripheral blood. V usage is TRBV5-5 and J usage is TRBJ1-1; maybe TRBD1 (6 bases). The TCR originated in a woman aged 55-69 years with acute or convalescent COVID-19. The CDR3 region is CASTGTQTNTEAFF. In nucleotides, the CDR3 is TGTGCCAGCACCGGGACACAGACGAACACTGAAGCTTTCTTT.